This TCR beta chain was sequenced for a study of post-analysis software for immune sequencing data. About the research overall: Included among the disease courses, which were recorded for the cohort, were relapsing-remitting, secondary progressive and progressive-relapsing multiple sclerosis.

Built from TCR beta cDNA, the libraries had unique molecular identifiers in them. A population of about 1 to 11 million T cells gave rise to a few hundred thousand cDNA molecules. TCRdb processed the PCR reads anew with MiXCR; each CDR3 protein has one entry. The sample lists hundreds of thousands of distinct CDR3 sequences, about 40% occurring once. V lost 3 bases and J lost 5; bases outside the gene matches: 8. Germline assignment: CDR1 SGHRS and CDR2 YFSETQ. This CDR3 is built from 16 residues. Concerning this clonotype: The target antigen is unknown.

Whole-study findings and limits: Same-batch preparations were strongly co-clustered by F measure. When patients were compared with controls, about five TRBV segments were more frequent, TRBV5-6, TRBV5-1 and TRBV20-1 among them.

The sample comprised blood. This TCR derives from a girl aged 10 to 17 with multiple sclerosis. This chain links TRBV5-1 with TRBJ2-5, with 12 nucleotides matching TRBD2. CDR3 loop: CASSYGLAGRLETQYF. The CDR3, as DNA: TGCGCCAGCAGCTACGGACTAGCGGGGAGGCTGGAGACCCAGTACTTC.